The clone carrying this TCR beta chain was counted between two and nine times. The sample carries other DNA sequences with the same CDR3. CDR1 SGHDT and CDR2 YYEEEE come from the germline V gene. The V gene end was trimmed by 0 bases and the J gene end by 7 bases; junction bases not matched to a gene: 9. CDR3 length equals 15 residues. The data are from a study of cytomegalovirus exposure and HLA in healthy donors. Study overall: The 650 to 850 first-cohort repertoires and the 110 or so validation repertoires shared the same platform, a later analysis reported.

Libraries were prepared by immunoSEQ multiplex PCR; TCRdb keeps only in-frame clonotypes and omits some of them. Of about 200,000 clones detected, about 81% appear once; the ten largest clones hold less than 1.5%. The source of this sequence is a woman in her twenties or thirties in good health and CMV-seronegative. This chain joins TRBV5-6 and TRBJ2-7; 8 bases line up with TRBD2. Input material: PBMCs. The CDR3 coding sequence is TGTGCCAGCAGCTTGGTAGGTCGGGGGGGAGGTGAGCAGTACTTC. It specifies CASSLVGRGGGEQYF.